This T cell receptor (beta chain) was recovered during a study of OX40 agonist ivuxolimab in advanced cancers. Overall study context: Having had anti-PD-1, anti-PD-L1 or anti-CTLA-4 therapy before was allowed, and approximately 40% had some. Study findings and constraints: Expanded peripheral T cells had an undetermined antigen specificity.

Concerning this clone itself: The antigen remains unidentified.

The data were produced by immunoSEQ multiplex PCR, yet TCRdb's version contains in-frame clones alone and is incomplete. The sample has 75,000 to 95,000 clones, about 91% seen once. Sequencing was performed on CD4+ or CD8+ T cells sorted from blood, taken in a trial of the OX40 agonist ivuxolimab. The TCR originated in an adult with an advanced solid tumor such as melanoma, head and neck, liver or kidney cancer.

The CDR3 is CASSTQGSVSEQFF. The CDR3 DNA sequence: TGTGCCAGCAGTACACAGGGATCGGTGAGTGAGCAGTTCTTC. This chain links TRBV6-4 with TRBJ2-1; possibly TRBD1 for D (6 bases). The CDR3 extends over 14 amino acids. Trimming took 5 bases from V and 9 from J, leaving 17 bases between them. Germline CDR1 reads MRHNA; CDR2 reads SNTAGT.